These 3 T cell receptor beta chains were all obtained from the same sample, sequenced in a study of a mutant IDH1 vaccine in newly diagnosed glioma. Method: immunoSEQ multiplex PCR; TCRdb's copy keeps in-frame clones and lacks some. The sample holds 45,000 to 65,000 clones, 65% seen once. Time point of the sample: week 47, end of study. Each dose of the vaccine consisted of 300 ug of mutant IDH1 20-mer peptide, with topical imiquimod. Which antigens these TCRs recognize remains unknown. The sequenced sample was peripheral blood mononuclear cells (PBMCs), obtained from a glioma patient whose treatment included an IDH1 peptide vaccine. These receptors were taken from a man aged 40-50 years with glioma. Some clones in this sample may be carry-over from other donors' samples.

This chain joins TRBV30 and TRBJ2-7; D may be TRBD2 (5 bases). Germline V gene sequence: CDR1 GTSNPN, CDR2 SVGIG (reference sequence). Trimming cost V 3 bases and J 4 bases, with 16 bases left between them. This CDR3 comprises 14 residues. CDR3 DNA: TGTGCCTGGAGCCCCGGGGTCCCCGGGTACGAGCAGTACTTC. It translates to CAWSPGVPGYEQYF.

The V gene is TRBV7-8, the J gene TRBJ2-7; D ambiguous. The germline gives CDR1 SGHVS, CDR2 FQNEAQ. V lost 1 base to trimming and J lost 7 bases, with 5 bases between them. This CDR3 spans 11 amino acids. The CDR3 protein is CASSLGREQYF. The CDR3 DNA reads TGTGCCAGCAGCTTAGGGCGGGAGCAGTACTTC.

This clone was counted a few times. The gene calls are TRBV27 and TRBJ1-1; perhaps TRBD1 as D (6 bases). CDR1 and CDR2 (germline): MNHEY, SMNVEV (reference sequence). V shed 5 bases and J shed 1 base, with 14 bases lying between them. There are 15 residues in the CDR3. The CDR3 loop reads CASSPPGHRNTEAFF. CDR3 coding DNA: TGTGCCAGCAGTCCTCCGGGACACCGGAACACTGAAGCTTTCTTT.